This T cell receptor (beta chain) was captured in a study of blood T cell repertoires in COVID-19. About the study: PBMCs, B-cell-depleted T cells, or T cells were the source of the cDNA or gDNA that made up the material.

In the authors' workflow: Estimation of nucleated cell counts relied on the amplification of reference gene primers. Libraries were prepared by immunoSEQ multiplex PCR; TCRdb keeps only in-frame clonotypes and omits some of them. That table furnishes V, J and clone size, whereas the DNA furnished D and trimming. The sample shows approximately 480,000 clones, 80% to 90% of them seen only once. The CDR3 runs 13 residues. The V and J ends lost 4 bases and 8 bases, in that order; junction bases with no gene match: 7. Looked up from germline, CDR1 is SQVTM and CDR2 is ANQGSEA. Patients at the Seattle site were enrolled during active infection and followed longitudinally.

Sequenced material: peripheral blood. The V gene is TRBV29-1, the J gene TRBJ1-4, with 7 bases fitting TRBD1. The clonotype comes from a man aged 18-30 years with COVID-19, enrolled during active disease. In DNA, the CDR3 is TGCAGCGTTGTCATCAGGGGGGAGGAAAAACTGTTTTTT. Translation gives CSVVIRGEEKLFF.